This TCR beta chain derives from a study of shared clonotypes between healthy human individuals. General observations from the study: Larger estimated richness was generally seen in naive subsets than in memory subsets.

Here immunoSEQ multiplex PCR was the method, and the copy in TCRdb shows in-frame clones only, minus some. This table has about 320,000 clones, around 86% appearing once. About this clone itself: Antigen: not known.

Trimming removed 1 base at V and 0 bases at J, with 10 bases between. The length of the CDR3 is 15 residues. Looked up from germline, CDR1 is SGHDT and CDR2 is YYEEEE. The rearrangement links TRBV5-6 to TRBJ1-2; unclear D gene. The sample taken for sequencing was memory CD8+ T cells sorted from blood. Noted subset: CD45RO+ cells pooled with CCR7-negative TemRA cells. The sequence derives from a man aged 18 to 29 in good health. CDR3 coding DNA: TGTGCCAGCAGCTTGTTCTCGGGCCCTAACTATGGCTACACCTTC. Protein sequence: CASSLFSGPNYGYTF. The whole variable domain, remainder taken from reference TRBV5-6 and TRBJ1-2, is DAGVTQSPTHLIKTRGQQVTLRCSPKSGHDTVSWYQQALGQGPQFIFQYYEEEERQRGNFPDRFSGHQFPNYSSELNVNALLLGDSALYLCASSLFSGPNYGYTFGSGTRLTVV.